This T cell receptor beta chain was profiled in a study of blood T cell repertoires in COVID-19. The age range of participants was about 18 to 95 years, with residence in roughly 25 US areas. Participants were placed into cohorts based on the clinical history they reported. V gave up 3 bases and J gave up 4 bases; unmatched junction bases: 11. The length of the CDR3 is 17 residues. CDR1 and CDR2 (germline): LGHDT, YNNKEL (reference sequence). As handled by the study authors: Quantification of nucleated cells was approximated via reference gene primer amplification. This table comes from immunoSEQ multiplex PCR, and its TCRdb copy is limited to in-frame clones, with some not included. V and J calls and clone size are those listed in that table; D and trimming were worked out from the DNA. The sample consists of under 300,000 clones, about 90% of them appearing once.

This receptor was obtained from a woman younger than 45 with acute COVID-19. The specimen was PBMCs or T cells enriched from blood (not recorded which). The chain carries TRBV3-1 (or the pseudogene TRBV3-2) and TRBJ2-1; TRBD1 agrees at 8 bases. The CDR3: CASSHGEDRVRYNEQFF. The CDR3 nucleotides read TGTGCCAGCAGCCATGGGGAGGACAGGGTAAGGTACAATGAGCAGTTCTTC.